This TCR beta chain stems from a study of shared clonotypes between healthy human individuals. CDR3 length: 16 residues. Germline V gene data show CDR1 as LNHDA and CDR2 as SQIVND (reference sequence). The ends were cut back, 0 bases at V and 2 bases at J, with 12 bases in the middle. The protocol was immunoSEQ multiplex PCR, while the TCRdb copy is restricted to in-frame clones and leaves out a portion. Of approximately 2.5 million clones listed, 80% to 95% were seen once; the top ten hold about 0.39%. The rearrangement uses TRBV19 and TRBJ2-3; no firm D call. The receptor was isolated from a man between 18 and 29 years old in good health. Some clones in this sample may be carry-over from other donors' samples. The sequenced sample was naive CD4+ T cells from PBMCs. This sample's subset: CD45RA+ positively selected. CDR3 residues: CASSIDGNSYTDTQYF. The CDR3 region has the DNA TGTGCCAGTAGTATAGATGGTAACAGTTACACAGATACGCAGTATTTT.